Below are 7 T cell receptor beta chains sequenced from a single sample in a study of blood T cell repertoires in COVID-19. Only in-frame clones appear in the TCRdb table, and some are missing; sequencing was by immunoSEQ multiplex PCR. The repertoire consists of more than 250,000 clones, with 75% to 85% occurring once and the leading ten covering roughly 4.6%. The sequencing sample was made of peripheral blood. These receptors were taken from a middle-aged man with active or convalescent COVID-19.

The CDR3 reads CASSLSGTGAETQYF. For the CDR3, the DNA is TGTGCCAGCAGCCTTTCAGGGACTGGGGCAGAGACCCAGTACTTC. The V and J genes are TRBV3-1 (or the pseudogene TRBV3-2) and TRBJ2-5, with a weak D call TRBD2 (6 bases). Germline-derived CDR1 and CDR2 are LGHDT and YNNKEL (reference sequence). V lost 4 bases to trimming and J lost 4 bases, with 16 bases between them. The CDR3 extends over 15 amino acids.

The rearrangement uses TRBV3-1 (or the pseudogene TRBV3-2) and TRBJ2-1, with D maybe TRBD2 (5 bases). This CDR3 comprises 12 residues. Deletions cut 1 base from V and 10 bases from J, with 8 bases between. CDR1 and CDR2 (germline): LGHDT, YNNKEL (reference sequence). The CDR3 DNA reads as TGTGCCAGCAGCCAAGCGAGGGCCGAGCAGTTCTTC. It encodes CASSQARAEQFF.

J is TRBJ1-2 and V is TRBV9, with 7 positions matching TRBD1. J was trimmed by 2 bases and V by 2 bases; bases with no gene match: 9. Germline lookup yields CDR1 SGDLS and CDR2 YYNGEE. The CDR3 extends over 16 amino acids. In DNA, the CDR3 is TGTGCCAGCAGCGTCAGTTGGGACAGTACCAACTATGGCTACACCTTC. This encodes CASSVSWDSTNYGYTF.

The chain joins TRBV6-2 or TRBV6-3 to TRBJ1-2; D uncertain. The germline V gene encodes CDR1 MNHEY and CDR2 SVGEGT. The ends were cut back, 7 bases at V and 7 bases at J, with 22 bases in the middle. The CDR3 loop spans 15 amino acids. The CDR3 sequence: CASTPRGESLGGYTF. In DNA form, the CDR3 reads TGTGCCAGCACCCCCCGAGGAGAGAGCTTGGGTGGCTACACCTTC.

V usage is TRBV10-3 and J usage is TRBJ1-1; TRBD1 might be the D (6 bases). Trimming shortened V by 3 bases and J by 7 bases, and 12 bases separated the two germline ends. This CDR3 contains 13 residues. Germline V gene lookup returns CDR1 ENHRY and CDR2 SYGVKD. DNA for the CDR3: TGTGCCATCAGTGATGGACAGATACTTGAAGCTTTCTTT. Amino acids: CAISDGQILEAFF.

CDR3 region: CASSPTGLRKQFF. The CDR3 nucleotides are TGTGCCAGCAGTCCGACGGGACTCAGGAAGCAGTTCTTC. The rearrangement joins TRBV2 to TRBJ2-1; a weak D match, TRBD2 (6 bases). This CDR3 comprises 13 residues. Germline CDR1 and CDR2: SNHLY and FYNNEI. V lost 5 bases to trimming and J lost 11 bases, with 16 bases between them.

V is TRBV14 and J is TRBJ1-2; 7 bases fit TRBD1. The V and J ends lost 5 bases and 4 bases, in that order; junction bases with no gene match: 4. Germline V gene sequence: CDR1 SGHDN, CDR2 FVKESK. The CDR3 runs 13 residues. CDR3 sequence (DNA): TGTGCCAGCAGCTCCGGGACAGTCTATGGCTACACCTTC. Encoded protein: CASSSGTVYGYTF.